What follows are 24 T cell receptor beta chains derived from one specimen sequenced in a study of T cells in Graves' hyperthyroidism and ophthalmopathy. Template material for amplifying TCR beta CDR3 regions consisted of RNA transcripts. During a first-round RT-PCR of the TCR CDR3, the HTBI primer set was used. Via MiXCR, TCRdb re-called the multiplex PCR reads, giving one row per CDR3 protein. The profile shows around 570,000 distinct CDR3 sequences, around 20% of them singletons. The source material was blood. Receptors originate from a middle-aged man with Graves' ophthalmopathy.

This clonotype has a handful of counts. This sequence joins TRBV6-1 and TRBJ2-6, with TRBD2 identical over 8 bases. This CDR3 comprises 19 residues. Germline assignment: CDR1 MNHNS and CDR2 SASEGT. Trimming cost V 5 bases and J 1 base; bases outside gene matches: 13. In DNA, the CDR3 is TGTGCCAGCAGTAGGCTCGGACTAGCAACAGGGTCTGGGGCCAACGTCCTGACTTTC. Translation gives CASSRLGLATGSGANVLTF.

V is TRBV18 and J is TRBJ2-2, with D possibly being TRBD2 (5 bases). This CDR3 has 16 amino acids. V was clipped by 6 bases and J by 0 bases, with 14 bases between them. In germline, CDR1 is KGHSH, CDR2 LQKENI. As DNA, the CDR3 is TGTGCCAGCTCGCTGTATGAGGAGGCGAACACCGGGGAGCTGTTTTTT. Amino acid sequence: CASSLYEEANTGELFF.

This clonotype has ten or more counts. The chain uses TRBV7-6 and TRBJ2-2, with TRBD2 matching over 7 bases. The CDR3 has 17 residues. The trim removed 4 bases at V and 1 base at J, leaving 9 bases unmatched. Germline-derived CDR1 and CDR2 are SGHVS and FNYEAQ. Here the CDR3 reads CASSSSGSGVNTGELFF. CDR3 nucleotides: TGTGCCAGCAGCTCCTCAGGAAGCGGGGTGAACACCGGGGAGCTGTTTTTT.

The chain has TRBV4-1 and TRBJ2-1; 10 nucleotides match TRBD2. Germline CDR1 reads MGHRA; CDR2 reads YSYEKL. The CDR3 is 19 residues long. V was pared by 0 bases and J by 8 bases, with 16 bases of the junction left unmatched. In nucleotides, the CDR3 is TGCGCCAGCAGCCAAGATAGGACCCCGGGACTAGCGCGGGGCGATGAGCAGTTCTTC. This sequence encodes CASSQDRTPGLARGDEQFF.

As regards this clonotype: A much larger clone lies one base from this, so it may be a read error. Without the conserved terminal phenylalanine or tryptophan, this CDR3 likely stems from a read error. CDR3 coding DNA: TGTGCCAGCAGTTTTCGACAGGGGGGGCACAATGAGCAGTTCCTC. This codes for CASSFRQGGHNEQFL. The gene calls are TRBV7-9 and TRBJ2-1; the match to TRBD1 covers 9 bases. This CDR3 has 15 amino acids. The ends lost 6 bases at V and 5 bases at J; junction bases unmatched: 8. Germline CDR1 SEHNR, CDR2 FQNEAQ (reference sequence).

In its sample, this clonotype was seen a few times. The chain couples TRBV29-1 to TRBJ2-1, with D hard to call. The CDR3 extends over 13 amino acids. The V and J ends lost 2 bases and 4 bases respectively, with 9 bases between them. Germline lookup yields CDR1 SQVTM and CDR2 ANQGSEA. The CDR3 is CSVESQEYNEQFF. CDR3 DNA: TGCAGCGTTGAATCCCAGGAATACAATGAGCAGTTCTTC.

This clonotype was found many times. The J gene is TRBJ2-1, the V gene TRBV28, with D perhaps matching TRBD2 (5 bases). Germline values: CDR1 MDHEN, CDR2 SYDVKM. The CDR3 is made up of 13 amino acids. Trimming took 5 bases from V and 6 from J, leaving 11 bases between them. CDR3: CASSTPAGNEQFF. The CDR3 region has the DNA TGTGCCAGCAGTACCCCCGCGGGCAATGAGCAGTTCTTC.

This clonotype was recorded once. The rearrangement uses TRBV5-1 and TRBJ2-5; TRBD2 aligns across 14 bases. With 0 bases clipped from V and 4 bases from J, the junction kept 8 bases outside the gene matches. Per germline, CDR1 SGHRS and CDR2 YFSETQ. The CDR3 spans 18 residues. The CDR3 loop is CASSLATTSGGARETQYF. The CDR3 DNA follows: TGCGCCAGCAGCTTGGCCACGACTAGCGGGGGGGCCCGAGAGACCCAGTACTTC.

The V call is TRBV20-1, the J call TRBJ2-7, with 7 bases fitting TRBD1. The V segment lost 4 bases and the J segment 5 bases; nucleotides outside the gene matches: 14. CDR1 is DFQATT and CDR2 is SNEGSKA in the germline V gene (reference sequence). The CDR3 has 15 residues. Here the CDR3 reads CSANVPDRPSDEQYF. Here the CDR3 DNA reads TGCAGTGCTAATGTCCCGGACAGGCCATCGGACGAGCAGTACTTC.

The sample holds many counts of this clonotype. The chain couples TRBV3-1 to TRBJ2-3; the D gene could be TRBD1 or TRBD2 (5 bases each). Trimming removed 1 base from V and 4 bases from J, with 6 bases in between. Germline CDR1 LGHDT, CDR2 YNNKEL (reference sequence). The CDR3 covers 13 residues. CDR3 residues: CASSQGGSDTQYF. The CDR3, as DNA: TGTGCCAGCAGCCAAGGGGGGTCAGATACGCAGTATTTT.

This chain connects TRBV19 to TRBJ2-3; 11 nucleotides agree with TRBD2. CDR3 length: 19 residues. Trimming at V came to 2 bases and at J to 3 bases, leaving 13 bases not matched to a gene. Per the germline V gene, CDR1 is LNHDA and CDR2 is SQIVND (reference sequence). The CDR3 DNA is TGTGCCAGTAGTATAACGCGGCCGATAGCGGGAGGGCCGACAGATACGCAGTATTTT. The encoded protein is CASSITRPIAGGPTDTQYF.

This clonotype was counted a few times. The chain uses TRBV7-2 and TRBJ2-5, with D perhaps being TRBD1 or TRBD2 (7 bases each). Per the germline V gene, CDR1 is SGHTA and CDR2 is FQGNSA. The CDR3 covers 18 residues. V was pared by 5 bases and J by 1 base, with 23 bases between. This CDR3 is CASSEGRGPLFIQETQYF. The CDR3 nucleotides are TGTGCCAGCAGCGAGGGGAGGGGGCCACTATTTATCCAAGAGACCCAGTACTTC.

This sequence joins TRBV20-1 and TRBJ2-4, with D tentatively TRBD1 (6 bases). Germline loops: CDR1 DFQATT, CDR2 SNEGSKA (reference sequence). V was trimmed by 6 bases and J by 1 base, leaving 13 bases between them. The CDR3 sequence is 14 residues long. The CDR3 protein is CSASGAGAKNIQYF. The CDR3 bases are TGCAGTGCCTCAGGGGCCGGGGCCAAAAACATTCAGTACTTC.

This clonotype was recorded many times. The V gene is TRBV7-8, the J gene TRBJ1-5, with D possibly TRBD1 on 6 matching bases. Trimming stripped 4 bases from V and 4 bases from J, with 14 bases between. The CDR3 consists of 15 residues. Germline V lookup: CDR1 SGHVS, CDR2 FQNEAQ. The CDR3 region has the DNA TGTGCCAGCAGCTACGCAGGGGCCCGGAATCAGCCCCAGCATTTT. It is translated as CASSYAGARNQPQHF.

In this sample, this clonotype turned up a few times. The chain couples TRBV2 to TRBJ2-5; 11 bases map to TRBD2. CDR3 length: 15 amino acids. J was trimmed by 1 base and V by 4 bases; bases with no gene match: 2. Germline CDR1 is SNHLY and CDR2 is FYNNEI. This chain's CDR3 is CASSGGLAVQETQYF. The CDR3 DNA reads TGTGCCAGCAGTGGGGGACTAGCGGTCCAAGAGACCCAGTACTTC.

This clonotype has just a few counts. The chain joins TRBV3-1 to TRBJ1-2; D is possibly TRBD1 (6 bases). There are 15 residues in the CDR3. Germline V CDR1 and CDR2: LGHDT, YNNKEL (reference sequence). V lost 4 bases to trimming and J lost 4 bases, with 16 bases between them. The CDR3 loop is CASSLLGAAGYGYTF. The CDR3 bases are TGTGCCAGCAGCCTTCTGGGGGCAGCCGGCTATGGCTACACCTTC.

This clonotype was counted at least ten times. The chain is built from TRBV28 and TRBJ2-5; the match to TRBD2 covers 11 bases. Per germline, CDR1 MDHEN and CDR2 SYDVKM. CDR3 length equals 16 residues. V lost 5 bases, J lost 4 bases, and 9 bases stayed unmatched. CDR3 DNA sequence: TGTGCCAGCAGTCCGTCGGGCCTAGCGGGAGGAGAGACCCAGTACTTC. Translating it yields CASSPSGLAGGETQYF.

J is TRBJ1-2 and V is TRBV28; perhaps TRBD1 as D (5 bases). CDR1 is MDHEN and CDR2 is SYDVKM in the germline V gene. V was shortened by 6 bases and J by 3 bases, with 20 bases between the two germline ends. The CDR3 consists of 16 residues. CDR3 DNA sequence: TGTGCCAGCAGGGGTCAGAGAGGGGATCGCCACTATGGCTACACCTTC. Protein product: CASRGQRGDRHYGYTF.

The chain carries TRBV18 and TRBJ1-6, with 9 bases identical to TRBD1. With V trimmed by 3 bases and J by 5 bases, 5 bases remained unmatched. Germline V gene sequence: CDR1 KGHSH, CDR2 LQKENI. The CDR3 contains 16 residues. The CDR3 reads CASSPRGTGNNSPLHF. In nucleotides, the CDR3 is TGTGCCAGCTCACCCCGAGGGACAGGGAATAATTCACCCCTCCACTTT.

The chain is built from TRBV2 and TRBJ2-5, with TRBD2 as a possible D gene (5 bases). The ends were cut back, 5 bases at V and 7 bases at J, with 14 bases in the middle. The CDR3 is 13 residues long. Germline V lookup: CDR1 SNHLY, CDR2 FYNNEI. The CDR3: CASSPYAGGTQYF. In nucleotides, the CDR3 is TGTGCCAGCAGTCCGTACGCCGGAGGGACCCAGTACTTC.

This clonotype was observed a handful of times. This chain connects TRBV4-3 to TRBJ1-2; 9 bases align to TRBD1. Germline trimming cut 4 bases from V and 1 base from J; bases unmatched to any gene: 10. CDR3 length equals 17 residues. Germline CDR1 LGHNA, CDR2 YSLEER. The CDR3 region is CASSREARTGVNYGYTF. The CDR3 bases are TGCGCCAGCAGCCGGGAGGCTCGGACAGGGGTTAACTATGGCTACACCTTC.

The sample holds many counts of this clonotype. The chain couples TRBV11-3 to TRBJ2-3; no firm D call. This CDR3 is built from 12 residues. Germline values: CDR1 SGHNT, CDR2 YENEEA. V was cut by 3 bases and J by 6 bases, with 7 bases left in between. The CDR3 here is CASSFPSDTQYF. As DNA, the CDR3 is TGTGCCAGCAGCTTTCCGAGCGATACGCAGTATTTT. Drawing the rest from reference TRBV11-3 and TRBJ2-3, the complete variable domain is EAGVVQSPRYKIIEKKQPVAFWCNPISGHNTLYWYLQNLGQGPELLIRYENEEAVDDSQLPKDRFSAERLKGVDSTLKIQPAELGDSAVYLCASSFPSDTQYFGPGTRLTVL.

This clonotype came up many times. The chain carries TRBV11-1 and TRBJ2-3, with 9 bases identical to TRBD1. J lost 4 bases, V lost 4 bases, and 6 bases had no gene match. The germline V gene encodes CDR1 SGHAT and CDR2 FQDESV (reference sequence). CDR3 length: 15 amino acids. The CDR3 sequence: CASSWDREAADTQYF. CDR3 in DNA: TGTGCCAGCAGCTGGGACAGGGAGGCCGCAGATACGCAGTATTTT.

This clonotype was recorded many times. The CDR3 DNA reads TGTGCCAGCAGTGAAGGGGCATGGGGGTCACCCCTCCACTTT. It specifies CASSEGAWGSPLHF. The rearrangement uses TRBV6-1 and TRBJ1-6; D might be TRBD1 (5 bases). Germline-derived CDR1 and CDR2 are MNHNS and SASEGT. V dropped 1 base and J dropped 10 bases, with 11 bases sitting between them. The CDR3 loop spans 14 amino acids.